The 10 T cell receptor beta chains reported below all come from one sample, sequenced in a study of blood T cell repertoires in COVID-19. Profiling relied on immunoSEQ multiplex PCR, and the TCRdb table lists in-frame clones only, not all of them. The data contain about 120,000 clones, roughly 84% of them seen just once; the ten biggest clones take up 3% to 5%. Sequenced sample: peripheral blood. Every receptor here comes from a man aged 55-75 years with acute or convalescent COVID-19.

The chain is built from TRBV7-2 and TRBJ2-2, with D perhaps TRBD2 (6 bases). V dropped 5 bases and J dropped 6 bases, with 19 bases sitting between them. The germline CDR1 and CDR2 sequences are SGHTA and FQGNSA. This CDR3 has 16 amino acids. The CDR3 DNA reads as TGTGCCAGCAGCCCCTCAGGGCGGGGATGGGCCGGGGAGCTGTTTTTT. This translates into CASSPSGRGWAGELFF.

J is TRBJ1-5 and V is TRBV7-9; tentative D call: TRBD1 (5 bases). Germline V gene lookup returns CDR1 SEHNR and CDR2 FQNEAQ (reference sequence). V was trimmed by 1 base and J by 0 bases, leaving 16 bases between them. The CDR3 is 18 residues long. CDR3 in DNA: TGTGCCAGCAGCTTAGTAGTGGGGGGGAAGGGTAGCAATCAGCCCCAGCATTTT. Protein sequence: CASSLVVGGKGSNQPQHF.

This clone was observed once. The CDR3 DNA sequence: TGTGCCAGCAGTTACCCCCGGAGTCTAGCGGGAGCAACAGATACGCAGTATTTT. Protein: CASSYPRSLAGATDTQYF. This chain uses TRBV6-2 or TRBV6-3 with TRBJ2-3; 10 nucleotides match TRBD2. CDR1 MNHEY and CDR2 SVGEGT come from the germline V gene. CDR3 length: 18 amino acids. The junction had 11 bases not matched to a gene; V was cut back by 2 bases and J by 3 bases.

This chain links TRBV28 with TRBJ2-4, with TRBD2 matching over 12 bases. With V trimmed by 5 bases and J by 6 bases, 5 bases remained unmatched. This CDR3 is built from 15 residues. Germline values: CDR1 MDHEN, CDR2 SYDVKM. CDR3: CASSPGGLAGNIQYF. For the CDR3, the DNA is TGTGCCAGCAGTCCGGGGGGACTAGCGGGAAACATTCAGTACTTC.

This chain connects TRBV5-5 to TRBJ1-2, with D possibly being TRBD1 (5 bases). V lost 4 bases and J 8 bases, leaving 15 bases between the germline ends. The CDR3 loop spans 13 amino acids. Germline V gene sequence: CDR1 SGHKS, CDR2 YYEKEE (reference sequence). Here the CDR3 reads CASSPTGGGGYTF. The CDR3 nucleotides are TGTGCCAGCAGCCCTACCGGGGGAGGAGGCTACACCTTC.

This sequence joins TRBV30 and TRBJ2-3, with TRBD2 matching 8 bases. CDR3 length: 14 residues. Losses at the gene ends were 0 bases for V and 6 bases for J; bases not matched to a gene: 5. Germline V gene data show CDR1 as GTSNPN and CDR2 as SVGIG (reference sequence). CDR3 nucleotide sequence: TGTGCCTGGAGTGTAAACGGGGGGGCGGATACGCAGTATTTT. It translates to CAWSVNGGADTQYF.

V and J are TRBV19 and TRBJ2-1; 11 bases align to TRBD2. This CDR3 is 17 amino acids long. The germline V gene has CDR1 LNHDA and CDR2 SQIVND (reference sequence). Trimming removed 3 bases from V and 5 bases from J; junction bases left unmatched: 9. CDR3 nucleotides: TGTGCCAGTAGTATTCGAGGGCTAGCGGGAGGCCACAATGAGCAGTTCTTC. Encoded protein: CASSIRGLAGGHNEQFF.

This CDR3 reads CASSPLGGSGYGYTF. CDR3 sequence (DNA): TGTGCCAGCAGCCCACTAGGGGGTTCTGGCTATGGCTACACCTTC. This chain links TRBV7-2 with TRBJ1-2, with D possibly matching TRBD1 (6 bases). Trimming cost V 5 bases and J 4 bases, with 17 bases left between them. Germline V gene data show CDR1 as SGHTA and CDR2 as FQGNSA. This CDR3 is 15 amino acids long.

CDR3 coding DNA: TGTGCCAGCAGGGCAAATTTCGACAGGCCGGATGGTTTCTTT. It is translated as CASRANFDRPDGFF. This chain links TRBV6-5 with TRBJ1-1, with TRBD1 as a possible D gene (6 bases). Trimming took off 6 bases at V and 13 bases at J, with 24 bases between the two ends. This CDR3 has 14 residues. Germline V lookup: CDR1 MNHEY, CDR2 SVGAGI.

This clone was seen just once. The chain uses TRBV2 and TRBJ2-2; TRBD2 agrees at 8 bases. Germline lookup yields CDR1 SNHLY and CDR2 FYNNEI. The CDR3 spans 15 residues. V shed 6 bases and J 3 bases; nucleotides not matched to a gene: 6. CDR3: CASRISTSDTGELFF. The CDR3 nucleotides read TGTGCCAGCAGGATCTCGACTAGCGACACCGGGGAGCTGTTTTTT. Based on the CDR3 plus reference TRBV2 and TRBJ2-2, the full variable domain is EPEVTQTPSHQVTQMGQEVILRCVPISNHLYFYWYRQILGQKVEFLVSFYNNEISEKSEIFDDQFSVERPDGSNFTLKIRSTKLEDSAMYFCASRISTSDTGELFFGEGSRLTVL.